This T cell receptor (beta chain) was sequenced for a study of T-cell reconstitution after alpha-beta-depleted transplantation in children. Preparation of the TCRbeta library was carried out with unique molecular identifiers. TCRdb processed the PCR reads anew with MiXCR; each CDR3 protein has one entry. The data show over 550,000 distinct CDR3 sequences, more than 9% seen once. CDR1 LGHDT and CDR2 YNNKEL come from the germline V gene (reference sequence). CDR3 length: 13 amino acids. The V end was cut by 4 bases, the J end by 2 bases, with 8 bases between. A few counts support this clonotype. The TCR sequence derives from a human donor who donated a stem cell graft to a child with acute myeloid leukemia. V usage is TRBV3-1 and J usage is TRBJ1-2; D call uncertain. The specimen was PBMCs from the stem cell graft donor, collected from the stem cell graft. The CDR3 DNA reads TGTGCCAGCAGCCTTAAACAAAACTATGGCTACACCTTC. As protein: CASSLKQNYGYTF.